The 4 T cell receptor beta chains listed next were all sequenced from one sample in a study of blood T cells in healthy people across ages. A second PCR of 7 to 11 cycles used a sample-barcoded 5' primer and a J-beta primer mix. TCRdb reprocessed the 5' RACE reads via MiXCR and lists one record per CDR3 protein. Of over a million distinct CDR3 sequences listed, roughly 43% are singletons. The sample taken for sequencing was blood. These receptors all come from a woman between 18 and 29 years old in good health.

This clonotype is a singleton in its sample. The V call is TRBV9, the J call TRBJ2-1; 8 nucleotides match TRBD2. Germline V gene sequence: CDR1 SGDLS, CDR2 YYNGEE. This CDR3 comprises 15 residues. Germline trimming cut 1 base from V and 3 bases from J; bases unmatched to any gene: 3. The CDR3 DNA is TGTGCCAGCAGCGTAAGAGCGGGGGTCTACAATGAGCAGTTCTTC. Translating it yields CASSVRAGVYNEQFF.

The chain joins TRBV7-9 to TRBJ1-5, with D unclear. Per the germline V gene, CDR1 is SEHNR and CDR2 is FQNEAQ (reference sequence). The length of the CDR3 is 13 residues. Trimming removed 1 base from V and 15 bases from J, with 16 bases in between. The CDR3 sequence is CASSLDLGPPMHF. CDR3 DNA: TGTGCCAGCAGCTTAGACCTAGGGCCCCCAATGCATTTT. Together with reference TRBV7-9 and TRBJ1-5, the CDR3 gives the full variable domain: DTGVSQNPRHKITKRGQNVTFRCDPISEHNRLYWYRQTLGQGPEFLTYFQNEAQLEKSRLLSDRFSAERPKGSFSTLEIQRTEQGDSAMYLCASSLDLGPPMHFGDGTRLSIL.

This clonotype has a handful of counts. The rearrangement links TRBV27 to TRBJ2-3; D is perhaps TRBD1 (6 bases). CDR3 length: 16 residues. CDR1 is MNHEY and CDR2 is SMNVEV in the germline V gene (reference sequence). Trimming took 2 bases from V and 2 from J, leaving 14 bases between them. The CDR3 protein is CASSLRPGALTDTQYF. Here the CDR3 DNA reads TGTGCCAGCAGTTTACGTCCAGGGGCCCTCACAGATACGCAGTATTTT.

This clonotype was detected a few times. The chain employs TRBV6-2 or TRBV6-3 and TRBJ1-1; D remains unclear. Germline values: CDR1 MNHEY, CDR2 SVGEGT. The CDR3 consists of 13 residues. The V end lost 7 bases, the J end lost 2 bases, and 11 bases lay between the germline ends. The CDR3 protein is CASKIEGNTEAFF. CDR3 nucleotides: TGTGCCAGCAAAATCGAGGGTAACACTGAAGCTTTCTTT.